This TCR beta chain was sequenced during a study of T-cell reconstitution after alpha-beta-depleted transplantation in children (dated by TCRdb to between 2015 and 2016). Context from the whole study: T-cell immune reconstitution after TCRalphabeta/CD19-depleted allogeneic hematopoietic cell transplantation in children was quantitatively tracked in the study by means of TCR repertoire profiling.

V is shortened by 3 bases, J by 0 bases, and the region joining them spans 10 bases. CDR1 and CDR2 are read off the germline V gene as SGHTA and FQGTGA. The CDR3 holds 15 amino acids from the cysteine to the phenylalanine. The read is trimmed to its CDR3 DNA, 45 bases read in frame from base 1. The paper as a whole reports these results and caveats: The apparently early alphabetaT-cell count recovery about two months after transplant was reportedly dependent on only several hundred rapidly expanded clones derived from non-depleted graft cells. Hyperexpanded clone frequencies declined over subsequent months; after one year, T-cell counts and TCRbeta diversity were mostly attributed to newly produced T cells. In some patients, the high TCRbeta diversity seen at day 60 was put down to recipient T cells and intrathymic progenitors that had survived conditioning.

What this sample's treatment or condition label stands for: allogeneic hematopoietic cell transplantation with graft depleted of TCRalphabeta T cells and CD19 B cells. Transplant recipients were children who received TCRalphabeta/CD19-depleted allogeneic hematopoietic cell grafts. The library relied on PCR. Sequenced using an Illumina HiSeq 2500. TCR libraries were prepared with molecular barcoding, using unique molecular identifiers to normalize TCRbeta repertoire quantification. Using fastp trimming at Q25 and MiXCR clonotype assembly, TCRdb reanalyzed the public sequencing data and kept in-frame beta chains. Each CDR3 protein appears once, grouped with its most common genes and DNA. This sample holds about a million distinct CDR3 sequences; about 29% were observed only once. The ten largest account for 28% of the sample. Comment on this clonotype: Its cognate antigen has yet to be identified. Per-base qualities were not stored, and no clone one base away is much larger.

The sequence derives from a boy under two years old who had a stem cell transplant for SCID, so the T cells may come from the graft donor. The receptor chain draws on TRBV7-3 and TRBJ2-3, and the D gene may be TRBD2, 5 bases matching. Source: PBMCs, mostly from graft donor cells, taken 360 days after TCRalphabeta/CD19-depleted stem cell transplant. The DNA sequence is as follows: TGTGCCAGCAGCTTGAGGGAGACCAGCACAGATACGCAGTATTTT. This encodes CASSLRETSTDTQYF.